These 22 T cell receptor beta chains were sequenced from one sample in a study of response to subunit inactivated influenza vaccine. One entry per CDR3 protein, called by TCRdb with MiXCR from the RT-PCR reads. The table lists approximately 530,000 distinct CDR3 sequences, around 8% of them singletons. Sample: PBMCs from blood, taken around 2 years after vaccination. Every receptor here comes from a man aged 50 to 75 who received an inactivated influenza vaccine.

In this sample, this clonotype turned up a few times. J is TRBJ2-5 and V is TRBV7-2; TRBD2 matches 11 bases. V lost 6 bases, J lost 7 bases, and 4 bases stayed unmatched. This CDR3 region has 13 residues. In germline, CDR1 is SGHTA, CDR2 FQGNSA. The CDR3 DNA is TGTGCCAGCAGGGCTAGCGGGAGGCGGACCCAGTACTTC. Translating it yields CASRASGRRTQYF.

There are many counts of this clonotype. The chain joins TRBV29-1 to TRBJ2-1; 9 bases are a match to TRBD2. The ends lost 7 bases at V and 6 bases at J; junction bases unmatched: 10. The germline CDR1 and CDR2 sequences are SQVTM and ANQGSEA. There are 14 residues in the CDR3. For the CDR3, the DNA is TGCAGCGCCAGGCCTCGAGCGGGGGGCAATGAGCAGTTCTTC. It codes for CSARPRAGGNEQFF.

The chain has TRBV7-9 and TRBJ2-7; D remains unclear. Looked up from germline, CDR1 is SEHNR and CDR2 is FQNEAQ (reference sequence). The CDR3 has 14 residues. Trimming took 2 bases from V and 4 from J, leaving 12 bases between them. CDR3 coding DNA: TGTGCCAGCAGCTTATCGGGCCACCTATACGAGCAGTACTTC. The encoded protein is CASSLSGHLYEQYF.

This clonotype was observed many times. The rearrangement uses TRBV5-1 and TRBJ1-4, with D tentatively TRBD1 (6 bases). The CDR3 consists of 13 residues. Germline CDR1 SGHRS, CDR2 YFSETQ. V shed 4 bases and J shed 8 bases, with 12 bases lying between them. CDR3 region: CASSRGTSEKLFF. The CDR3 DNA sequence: TGCGCCAGCAGCCGTGGGACATCCGAAAAACTGTTTTTT. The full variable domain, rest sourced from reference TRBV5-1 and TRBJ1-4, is KAGVTQTPRYLIKTRGQQVTLSCSPISGHRSVSWYQQTPGQGLQFLFEYFSETQRNKGNFPGRFSGRQFSNSRSEMNVSTLELGDSALYLCASSRGTSEKLFFGSGTQLSVL.

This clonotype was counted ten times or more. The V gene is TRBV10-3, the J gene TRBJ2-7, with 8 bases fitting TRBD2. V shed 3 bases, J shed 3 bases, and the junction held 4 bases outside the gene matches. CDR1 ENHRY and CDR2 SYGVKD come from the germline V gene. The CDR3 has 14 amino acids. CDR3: CAISEGGLDYEQYF. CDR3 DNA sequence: TGTGCCATCAGTGAAGGGGGACTAGACTACGAGCAGTACTTC.

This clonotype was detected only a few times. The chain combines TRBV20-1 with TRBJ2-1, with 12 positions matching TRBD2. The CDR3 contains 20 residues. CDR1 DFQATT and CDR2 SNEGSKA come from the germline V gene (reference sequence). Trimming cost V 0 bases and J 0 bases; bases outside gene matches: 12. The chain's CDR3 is CSARESELAGGRSSYNEQFF. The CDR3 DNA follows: TGCAGTGCTAGAGAGTCGGAGCTAGCGGGAGGGCGGAGCTCCTACAATGAGCAGTTCTTC.

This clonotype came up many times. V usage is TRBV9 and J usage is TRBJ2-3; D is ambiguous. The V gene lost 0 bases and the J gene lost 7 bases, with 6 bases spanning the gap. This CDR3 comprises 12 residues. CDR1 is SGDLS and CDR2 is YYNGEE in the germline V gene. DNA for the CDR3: TGTGCCAGCAGCGTAGATGGGTATACGCAGTATTTT. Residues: CASSVDGYTQYF.

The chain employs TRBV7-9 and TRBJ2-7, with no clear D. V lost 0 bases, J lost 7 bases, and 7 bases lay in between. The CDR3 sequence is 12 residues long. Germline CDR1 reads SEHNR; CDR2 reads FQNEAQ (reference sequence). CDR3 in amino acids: CASSLATAEQYF. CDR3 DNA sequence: TGTGCCAGCAGCTTAGCAACGGCAGAGCAGTACTTC. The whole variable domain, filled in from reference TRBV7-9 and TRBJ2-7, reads DTGVSQNPRHKITKRGQNVTFRCDPISEHNRLYWYRQTLGQGPEFLTYFQNEAQLEKSRLLSDRFSAERPKGSFSTLEIQRTEQGDSAMYLCASSLATAEQYFGPGTRLTVT.

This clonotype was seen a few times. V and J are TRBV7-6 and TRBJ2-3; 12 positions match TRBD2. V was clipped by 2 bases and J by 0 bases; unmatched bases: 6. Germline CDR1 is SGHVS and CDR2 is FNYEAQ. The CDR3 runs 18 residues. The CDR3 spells CASSLPSGGVESTDTQYF. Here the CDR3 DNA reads TGTGCCAGCAGCTTACCTAGCGGGGGGGTAGAAAGCACAGATACGCAGTATTTT. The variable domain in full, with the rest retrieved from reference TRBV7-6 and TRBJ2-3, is GAGVSQSPRYKVTKRGQDVALRCDPISGHVSLYWYRQALGQGPEFLTYFNYEAQQDKSGLPNDRFSAERPEGSISTLTIQRTEQRDSAMYRCASSLPSGGVESTDTQYFGPGTRLTVL.

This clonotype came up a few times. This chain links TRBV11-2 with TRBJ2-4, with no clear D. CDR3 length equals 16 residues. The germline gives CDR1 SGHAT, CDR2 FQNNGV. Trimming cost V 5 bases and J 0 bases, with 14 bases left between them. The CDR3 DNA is TGTGCCAGCAGCCCCGCCAGTGAACTAGCCAAAAACATTCAGTACTTC. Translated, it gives CASSPASELAKNIQYF.

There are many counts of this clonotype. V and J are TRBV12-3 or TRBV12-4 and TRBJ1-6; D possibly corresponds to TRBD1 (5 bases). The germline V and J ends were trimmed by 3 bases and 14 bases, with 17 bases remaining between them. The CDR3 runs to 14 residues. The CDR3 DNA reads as TGTGCCAGCAGTTTCGGATCGAGGGGATCATCCCTCCACTTT. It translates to CASSFGSRGSSLHF.

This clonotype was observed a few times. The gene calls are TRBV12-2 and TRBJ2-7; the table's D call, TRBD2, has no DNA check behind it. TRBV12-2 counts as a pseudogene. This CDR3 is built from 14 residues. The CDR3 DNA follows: TGTGCAAGTCGCTTCCGGGGGGACTACGTCGAGCAGTACTTC. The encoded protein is CASRFRGDYVEQYF.

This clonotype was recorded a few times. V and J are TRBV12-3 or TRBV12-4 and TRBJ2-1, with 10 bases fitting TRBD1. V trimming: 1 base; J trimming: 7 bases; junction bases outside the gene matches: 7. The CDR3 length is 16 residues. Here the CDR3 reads CASSLGDRGLVNEQFF. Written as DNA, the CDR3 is TGTGCCAGCAGTTTAGGCGACAGGGGGCTAGTAAATGAGCAGTTCTTC.

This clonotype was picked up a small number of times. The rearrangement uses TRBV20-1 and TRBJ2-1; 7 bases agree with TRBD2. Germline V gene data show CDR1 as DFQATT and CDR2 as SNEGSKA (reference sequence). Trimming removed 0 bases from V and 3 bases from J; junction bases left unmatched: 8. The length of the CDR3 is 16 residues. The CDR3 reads CSARDQWDYIYNEQFF. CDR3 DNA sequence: TGCAGTGCTAGAGATCAGTGGGACTACATCTACAATGAGCAGTTCTTC.

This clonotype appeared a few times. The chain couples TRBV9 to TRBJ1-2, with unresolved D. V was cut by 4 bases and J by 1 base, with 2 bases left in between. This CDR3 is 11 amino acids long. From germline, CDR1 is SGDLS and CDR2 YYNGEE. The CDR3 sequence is CASSINYGYTF. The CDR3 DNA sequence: TGTGCCAGCAGCATTAACTATGGCTACACCTTC.

This CDR3 reads CASSRTGTGGAGELFF. The CDR3 DNA sequence: TGTGCCAGCAGCCGGACCGGGACAGGGGGAGCCGGGGAGCTGTTTTTT. The chain uses TRBV12-3 or TRBV12-4 and TRBJ2-2; TRBD1 aligns across 11 bases. V shed 6 bases and J 6 bases; nucleotides not matched to a gene: 9. The CDR3 is 16 residues long.

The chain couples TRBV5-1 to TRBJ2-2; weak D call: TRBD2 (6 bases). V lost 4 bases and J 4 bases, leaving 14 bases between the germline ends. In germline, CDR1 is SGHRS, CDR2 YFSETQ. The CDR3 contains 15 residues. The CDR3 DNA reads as TGCGCCAGCAGCCTCGGACCAGCGGGCACCGGGGAGCTGTTTTTT. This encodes CASSLGPAGTGELFF.

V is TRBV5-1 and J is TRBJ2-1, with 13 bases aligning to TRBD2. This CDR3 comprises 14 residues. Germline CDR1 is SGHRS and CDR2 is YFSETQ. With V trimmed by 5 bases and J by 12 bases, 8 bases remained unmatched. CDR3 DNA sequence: TGCGCCAGCAGTTCACTAGCGGGGGGGCAGTGGCAGTTCTTC. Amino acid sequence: CASSSLAGGQWQFF.

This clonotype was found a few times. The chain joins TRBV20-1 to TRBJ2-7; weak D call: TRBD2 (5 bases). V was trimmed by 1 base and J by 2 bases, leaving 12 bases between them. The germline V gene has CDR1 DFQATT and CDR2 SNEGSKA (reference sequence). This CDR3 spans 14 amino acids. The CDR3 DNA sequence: TGCAGTGCTAGAGCCTTGACGAGGGCCTACGAGCAGTACTTC. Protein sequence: CSARALTRAYEQYF.

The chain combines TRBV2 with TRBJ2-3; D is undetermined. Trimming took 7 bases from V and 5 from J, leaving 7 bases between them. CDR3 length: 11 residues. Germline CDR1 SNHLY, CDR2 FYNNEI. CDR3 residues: CASKSLDTQYF. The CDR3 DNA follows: TGTGCCAGCAAGTCCCTAGATACGCAGTATTTT.

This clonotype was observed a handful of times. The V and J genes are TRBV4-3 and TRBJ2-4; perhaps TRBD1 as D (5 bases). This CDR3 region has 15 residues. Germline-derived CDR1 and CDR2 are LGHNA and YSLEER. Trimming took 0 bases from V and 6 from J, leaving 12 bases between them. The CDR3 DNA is TGCGCCAGCAGCCAAGAGTGGGGCATCGTAAACATTCAGTACTTC. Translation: CASSQEWGIVNIQYF.

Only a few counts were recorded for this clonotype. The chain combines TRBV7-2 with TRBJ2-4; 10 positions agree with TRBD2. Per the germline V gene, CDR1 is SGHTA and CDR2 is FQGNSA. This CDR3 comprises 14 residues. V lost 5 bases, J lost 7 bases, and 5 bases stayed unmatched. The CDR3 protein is CASSPAGGGNIQYF. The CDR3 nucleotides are TGTGCCAGCAGCCCAGCGGGAGGGGGGAACATTCAGTACTTC. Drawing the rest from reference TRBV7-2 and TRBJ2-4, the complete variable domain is GAGVSQSPSNKVTEKGKDVELRCDPISGHTALYWYRQSLGQGLEFLIYFQGNSAPDKSGLPSDRFSAERTGGSVSTLTIQRTQQEDSAVYLCASSPAGGGNIQYFGAGTRLSVL.